Following are 2 T cell receptor beta chains from one sample sequenced in a study of early T cells in non-severe SARS-CoV-2 infection. One entry per CDR3 protein, called by TCRdb with MiXCR from the 5' RACE reads. The table includes around 44,000 distinct CDR3 sequences, about 6% detected once. The sequences come from whole blood, collected at baseline. These receptor sequences come from an adult who was a healthcare worker with PCR-confirmed SARS-CoV-2 infection or an uninfected control (not recorded which).

Only a few counts were recorded for this clonotype. The J gene is TRBJ2-3, the V gene TRBV20-1; TRBD2 is a possible D gene (5 bases). The germline V gene encodes CDR1 DFQATT and CDR2 SNEGSKA (reference sequence). The CDR3 totals 18 residues. Trimming took off 3 bases at V and 3 bases at J, with 25 bases between the two ends. CDR3 protein: CSASGGLANGRKTDTQYF. The CDR3 DNA reads as TGCAGTGCTAGTGGCGGCCTAGCCAACGGACGCAAAACAGATACGCAGTATTTT.

This clonotype has at least ten counts. The CDR3 region has the DNA TGTGCCAGCAGCCCGATGACAGCTTCTGGAAACACCATATATTTT. Residues: CASSPMTASGNTIYF. The chain recombines TRBV7-2 with TRBJ1-3, with D tentatively TRBD1 (5 bases). CDR3 length: 15 amino acids. Germline V gene lookup returns CDR1 SGHTA and CDR2 FQGNSA. The germline V and J ends were trimmed by 5 bases and 1 base, with 12 bases remaining between them.